These 22 T cell receptor beta chains originate from one sample sequenced in a study of blood T cells in healthy people across ages. Sample-barcoded 5' priming and a J-beta primer mix drove a second PCR of roughly 7 to 11 cycles. TCRdb analysed the 5' RACE reads with MiXCR anew, one entry per CDR3 protein. The data show fewer than 600,000 distinct CDR3 sequences, roughly a quarter seen once. This sample also belongs to another study, concerning T cells of mothers and their children.

The sequenced material came from blood. The receptors originated from a boy between 2 and 10 years old in good health.

A few counts support this clonotype. This chain uses TRBV7-9 with TRBJ2-7; the D is unclear. This CDR3 has 12 amino acids. Trimming stripped 4 bases from V and 7 bases from J, with 11 bases between. Germline CDR1 SEHNR, CDR2 FQNEAQ (reference sequence). CDR3 DNA: TGTGCCAGCAGCTCGGGCGCCACGGAGCAGTACTTC. As protein: CASSSGATEQYF.

This clonotype was counted a few times. J is TRBJ2-1 and V is TRBV20-1; TRBD2 aligns across 8 bases. The CDR3 totals 14 residues. CDR1 is DFQATT and CDR2 is SNEGSKA in the germline V gene (reference sequence). V lost 5 bases and J lost 2; bases outside the gene matches: 5. The CDR3: CSADLSGTYNEQFF. CDR3 DNA sequence: TGCAGTGCTGACCTTAGCGGGACCTACAATGAGCAGTTCTTC.

Only a few counts were recorded for this clonotype. The chain is built from TRBV7-2 and TRBJ2-7; 9 positions match TRBD1. The CDR3 loop spans 18 amino acids. With V trimmed by 2 bases and J by 4 bases, 15 bases remained unmatched. Germline V gene sequence: CDR1 SGHTA, CDR2 FQGNSA. The CDR3 DNA is TGTGCCAGCAGCTTAAGAGGAAACCCCGGGACAGGGCAATACGAGCAGTACTTC. The encoded protein is CASSLRGNPGTGQYEQYF.

This clonotype was seen many times. The chain employs TRBV13 and TRBJ2-4; D is possibly TRBD2 (6 bases). This CDR3 spans 15 amino acids. In germline, CDR1 is PRHDT, CDR2 FYEKMQ (reference sequence). V lost 8 bases, J lost 1 base, and 15 bases lay in between. CDR3 residues: CASPGWTIAKNIQYF. The CDR3 bases are TGTGCCAGCCCTGGTTGGACTATCGCCAAAAACATTCAGTACTTC.

This clonotype has a handful of counts. The chain joins TRBV2 to TRBJ1-6, with TRBD1 as a possible D gene (5 bases). The CDR3 is 15 amino acids. Trimming pared 8 bases from V and 0 bases from J, leaving 11 bases between. CDR1 is SNHLY and CDR2 is FYNNEI in the germline V gene. The CDR3 DNA reads as TGTGCCAGCGTTGACAGAAGCTCCTATAATTCACCCCTCCACTTT. It specifies CASVDRSSYNSPLHF.

This clonotype was seen only a few times. The V gene is TRBV27, the J gene TRBJ2-1, with 8 bases fitting TRBD2. J lost 5 bases, V lost 6 bases, and 9 bases had no gene match. There are 15 residues in the CDR3. Per germline, CDR1 MNHEY and CDR2 SMNVEV (reference sequence). This chain's CDR3 is CASSWGGGRDNEQFF. The CDR3 DNA reads as TGTGCCAGCAGCTGGGGCGGGGGGCGGGACAATGAGCAGTTCTTC.

J is TRBJ1-4 and V is TRBV20-1; no definite D call. This CDR3 has 14 residues. Trimming removed 1 base at V and 5 bases at J, with 11 bases between. The germline gives CDR1 DFQATT, CDR2 SNEGSKA (reference sequence). The CDR3 sequence is CSARGGRENEKLFF. For the CDR3, the DNA is TGCAGTGCTAGAGGTGGAAGGGAGAATGAAAAACTGTTTTTT.

This chain connects TRBV6-2 or TRBV6-3 to TRBJ2-5, with TRBD1 matching over 8 bases. The CDR3 consists of 13 residues. Germline V lookup: CDR1 MNHEY, CDR2 SVGEGT. With V trimmed by 6 bases and J by 5 bases, 5 bases remained unmatched. The CDR3, as DNA: TGTGCCAGCAGGCCTCAGGGGGCTGAGACCCAGTACTTC. This encodes CASRPQGAETQYF.

This chain connects TRBV29-1 to TRBJ2-3, with a weak D call TRBD1 (7 bases). Germline V CDR1 and CDR2: SQVTM, ANQGSEA. V lost 3 bases, J lost 2 bases, and 15 bases lay in between. The CDR3 contains 15 residues. This chain's CDR3 is CSVDPQGGTTDTQYF. The CDR3 nucleotides read TGCAGCGTTGACCCCCAGGGGGGCACCACAGATACGCAGTATTTT.

This clonotype was seen at least ten times. This chain joins TRBV3-1 and TRBJ1-2; 7 bases fit TRBD1. CDR3 length: 15 residues. Germline CDR1 reads LGHDT; CDR2 reads YNNKEL (reference sequence). The V segment lost 3 bases and the J segment 9 bases; nucleotides outside the gene matches: 13. CDR3 region: CASSHRQGLLNSYTF. The CDR3 DNA follows: TGTGCCAGCAGCCACAGACAGGGCCTGCTAAATAGCTACACCTTC.

V gene TRBV29-1 combines with J gene TRBJ2-5; D possibly corresponds to TRBD1 (6 bases). CDR1 is SQVTM, CDR2 ANQGSEA, per germline. This CDR3 is 15 amino acids long. V lost 4 bases and J 1 base, leaving 16 bases between the germline ends. In nucleotides, the CDR3 is TGCAGCGTTGGAATGTTTGGACAGCCCCAAGAGACCCAGTACTTC. Protein sequence: CSVGMFGQPQETQYF.

V and J are TRBV9 and TRBJ2-5; TRBD2 agrees at 8 bases. The better agreement between TRBJ2-7 and the DNA end casts doubt on the J call. Germline V lookup: CDR1 SGDLS, CDR2 YYNGEE. This CDR3 region has 14 residues. CDR3 sequence reads: CASSVASGSYEQYF. As DNA, the CDR3 is TGTGCCAGCAGCGTAGCCAGCGGGAGTTACGAGCAGTACTTC.

This clonotype was recorded a few times. This chain uses TRBV11-2 with TRBJ2-5; no clear D gene. The V gene's germline CDR1 is SGHAT and CDR2 FQNNGV. CDR3 length: 15 residues. Trimming removed 4 bases from V and 1 base from J, with 13 bases in between. The CDR3 spells CASSSFLTGQETQYF. CDR3 bases: TGTGCCAGCAGCTCTTTCTTGACTGGCCAAGAGACCCAGTACTTC.

The chain couples TRBV5-1 to TRBJ2-1; D perhaps matches TRBD1 (6 bases). Gene TRBJ2-7 matches the end of the DNA better, so the J call may be wrong. This CDR3 has 15 residues. The V gene's germline CDR1 is SGHRS and CDR2 YFSETQ. CDR3 region: CASSFAYRVGYEQYF. The CDR3 DNA follows: TGCGCCAGCAGCTTCGCCTACAGGGTGGGTTACGAGCAGTACTTC.

This clonotype was counted a few times. The V and J genes are TRBV4-3 and TRBJ2-4; D possibly corresponds to TRBD2 (6 bases). V gave up 4 bases and J gave up 5 bases, with 21 bases separating them. The CDR3 runs to 17 residues. Germline CDR1 and CDR2: LGHNA and YSLEER. The CDR3 loop reads CASSRGVGGRGENIQYF. In DNA, the CDR3 is TGCGCCAGCAGCCGGGGCGTTGGAGGCCGCGGGGAAAACATTCAGTACTTC.

This rearrangement joins TRBV6-1 to TRBJ2-6, with D perhaps matching TRBD1 (6 bases). The CDR3 extends over 15 amino acids. Trimming cost V 6 bases and J 6 bases, with 15 bases left between them. CDR1 and CDR2 (germline): MNHNS, SASEGT. The CDR3 DNA reads as TGTGCCAGCAGAACCGACAGGTCCACGGCCAACGTCCTGACTTTC. It is translated as CASRTDRSTANVLTF.

V usage is TRBV29-1 and J usage is TRBJ2-3, with 7 bases lining up with TRBD1. This CDR3 is built from 11 residues. The V gene end was trimmed by 6 bases and the J gene end by 6 bases; junction bases not matched to a gene: 3. In germline, CDR1 is SQVTM, CDR2 ANQGSEA. The CDR3 spells CSVRQGDTQYF. Written as DNA, the CDR3 is TGCAGCGTCCGACAGGGCGATACGCAGTATTTT.

CDR3 bases: TGTGCCACCAGAAAAGGACAGGGCGTAGATCGTATCTATGGCTACACCTTC. Protein product: CATRKGQGVDRIYGYTF. The V call is TRBV15, the J call TRBJ1-2; 8 nucleotides line up with TRBD1. Germline loops: CDR1 LNHNV, CDR2 YYDKDF (reference sequence). After removal of 6 bases from V and 4 bases from J, the junction contained 16 bases not matched to a gene. The CDR3 has 17 amino acids.

This chain joins TRBV4-2 and TRBJ1-1; D remains ambiguous. CDR1 is LGHNA, CDR2 YNFKEQ, per germline. This CDR3 is 12 amino acids long. Trimming left V 1 base short and J 11 bases short, with 11 bases between. CDR3 amino acids: CASSQVGLVAFF. CDR3 nucleotide sequence: TGTGCCAGCAGCCAAGTGGGCCTTGTGGCTTTCTTT.

This clonotype was detected only a few times. The rearrangement links TRBV27 to TRBJ2-7, with a possible D match to TRBD2 (6 bases). This CDR3 region has 14 residues. The V gene lost 6 bases and the J gene lost 0 bases, with 12 bases spanning the gap. The germline CDR1 and CDR2 sequences are MNHEY and SMNVEV (reference sequence). The CDR3 bases are TGTGCCAGCAGCCAAGCGGGTGCCTCCTACGAGCAGTACTTC. Protein: CASSQAGASYEQYF.

V is TRBV28 and J is TRBJ2-1; 10 bases are shared with TRBD1. The trim removed 5 bases at V and 3 bases at J, leaving 7 bases unmatched. Looked up from germline, CDR1 is MDHEN and CDR2 is SYDVKM. The CDR3 sequence is 16 residues long. In DNA form, the CDR3 reads TGTGCCAGCAGTAGCCCGGGACAGGGGTACTACAATGAGCAGTTCTTC. Protein: CASSSPGQGYYNEQFF.

The rearrangement uses TRBV6-6 and TRBJ1-2; D not certain. CDR1 is MNHNY, CDR2 SVGAGI, per germline (reference sequence). The CDR3 totals 14 residues. V shed 0 bases and J shed 6 bases, with 11 bases lying between them. The CDR3 loop reads CASSYSGQADGYTF. For the CDR3, the DNA is TGTGCCAGCAGTTACTCGGGTCAGGCGGATGGCTACACCTTC.